The text below deals with one T cell receptor beta chain. The data were obtained in a study of blood T cell repertoires in COVID-19. Profiled with immunoSEQ multiplex PCR; TCRdb holds only in-frame clones, not every one. The sample lists about 200,000 clones, roughly 82% seen once, with 5.6% in the top ten. This study enrolled people aged about 18 to 100 from about 24 US geographic areas. Categorization into cohorts depended on clinical history that participants reported. Germline values: CDR1 LGHNA, CDR2 YNFKEQ. The V gene end was trimmed by 1 base and the J gene end by 4 bases; junction bases not matched to a gene: 10. This CDR3 comprises 16 residues.

This TCR was sampled from a man aged 35-49 years with acute COVID-19. The source material was PBMCs or T cells enriched from blood (not recorded which). The chain has TRBV4-2 and TRBJ2-7, with TRBD2 matching 7 bases. The CDR3 loop reads CASSQGGRAGLYEQYF. The CDR3 DNA is TGTGCCAGCAGCCAAGGGGGACGAGCGGGACTTTACGAGCAGTACTTC.